This entry concerns a single T cell receptor beta chain. Sequencing used immunoSEQ multiplex PCR; TCRdb keeps in-frame clones, though not all of them. The table records around 1.6 million clones, approximately 98% of them present only once. The data originate from a study of shared clonotypes between healthy human individuals. About the study: Each donor contributed plates that comprised three CD4 naive, three CD4 memory, two CD8 naive and one CD8 memory.

The J segment lost 0 bases and the V segment lost 6 bases, leaving 11 bases of the junction unmatched. The CDR3 loop spans 17 amino acids. Germline CDR1 reads SNHLY; CDR2 reads FYNNEI. V and J are TRBV2 and TRBJ2-7; 10 nucleotides line up with TRBD2. The specimen was naive CD4+ T cells sorted from blood. Stated subset: CD45RA+ positively selected. This clonotype was obtained from a man aged 30-40 years in good health. The CDR3 region is CASRKPISGGSSYEQYF. CDR3 sequence (DNA): TGTGCCAGCAGGAAACCTATTAGCGGGGGGAGCTCCTACGAGCAGTACTTC.